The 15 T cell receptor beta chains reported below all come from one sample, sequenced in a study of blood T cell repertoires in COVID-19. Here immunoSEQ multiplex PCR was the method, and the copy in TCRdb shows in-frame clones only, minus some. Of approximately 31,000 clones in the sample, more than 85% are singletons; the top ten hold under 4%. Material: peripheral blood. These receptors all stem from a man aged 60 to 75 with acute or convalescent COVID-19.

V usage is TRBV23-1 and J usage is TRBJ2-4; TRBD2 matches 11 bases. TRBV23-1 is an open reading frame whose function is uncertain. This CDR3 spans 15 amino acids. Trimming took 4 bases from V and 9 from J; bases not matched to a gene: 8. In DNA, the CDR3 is TGCGCCAGCAGTCGGGGGACTAGCGGTGGGGGCATTCAGTACTTC. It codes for CASSRGTSGGGIQYF.

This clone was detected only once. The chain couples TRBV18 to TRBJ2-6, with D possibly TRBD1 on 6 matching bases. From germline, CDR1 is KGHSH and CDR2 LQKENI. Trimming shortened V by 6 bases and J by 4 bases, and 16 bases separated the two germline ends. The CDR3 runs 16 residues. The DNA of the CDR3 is TGTGCCAGCTCCCTTTTCACAGGGATCGGGGCCAACGTCCTGACTTTC. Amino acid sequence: CASSLFTGIGANVLTF. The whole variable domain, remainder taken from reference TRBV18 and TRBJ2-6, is NAGVMQNPRHLVRRRGQEARLRCSPMKGHSHVYWYRQLPEEGLKFMVYLQKENIIDESGMPKERFSAEFPKEGPSILRIQQVVRGDSAAYFCASSLFTGIGANVLTFGAGSRLTVL.

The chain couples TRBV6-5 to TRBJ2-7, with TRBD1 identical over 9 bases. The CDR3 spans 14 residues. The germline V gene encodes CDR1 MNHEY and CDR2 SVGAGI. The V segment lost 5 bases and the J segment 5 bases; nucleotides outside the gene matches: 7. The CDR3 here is CASSSNRGRNEQYV. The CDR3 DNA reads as TGTGCCAGCAGTAGTAACAGGGGGCGGAACGAGCAGTACGTC.

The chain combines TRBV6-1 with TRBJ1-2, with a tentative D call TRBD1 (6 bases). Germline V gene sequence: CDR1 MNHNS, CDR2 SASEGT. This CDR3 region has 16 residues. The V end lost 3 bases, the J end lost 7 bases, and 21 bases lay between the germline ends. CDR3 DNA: TGTGCCAGCAGTGACCAACCCCAGGGGTTCGTTGGTGGCTACACCTTC. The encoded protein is CASSDQPQGFVGGYTF.

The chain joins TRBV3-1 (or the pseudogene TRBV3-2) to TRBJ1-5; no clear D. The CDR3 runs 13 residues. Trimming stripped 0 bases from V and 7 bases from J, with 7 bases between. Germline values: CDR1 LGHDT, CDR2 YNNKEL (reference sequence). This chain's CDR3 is CASSQDQVQPQHF. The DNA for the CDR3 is TGTGCCAGCAGCCAAGATCAGGTCCAGCCCCAGCATTTT.

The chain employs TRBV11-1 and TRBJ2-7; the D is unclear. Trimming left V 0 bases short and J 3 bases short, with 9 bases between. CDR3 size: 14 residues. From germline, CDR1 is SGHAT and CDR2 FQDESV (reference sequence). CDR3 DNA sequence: TGTGCCAGCAGCTTAGCATCCGAGATCTACGAGCAGTACTTC. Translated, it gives CASSLASEIYEQYF.

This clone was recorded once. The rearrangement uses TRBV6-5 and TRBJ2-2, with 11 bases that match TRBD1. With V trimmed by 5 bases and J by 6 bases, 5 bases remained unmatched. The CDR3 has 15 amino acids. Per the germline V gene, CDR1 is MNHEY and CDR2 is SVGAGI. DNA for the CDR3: TGTGCCAGCAGTAGACCGGGACAGGGGGCCGGGGAGCTGTTTTTT. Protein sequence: CASSRPGQGAGELFF.

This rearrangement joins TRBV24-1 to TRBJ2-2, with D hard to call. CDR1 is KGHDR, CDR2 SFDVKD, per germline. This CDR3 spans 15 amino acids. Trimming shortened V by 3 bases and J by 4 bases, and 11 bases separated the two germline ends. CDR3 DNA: TGTGCCACCAGTGATGGAGTGTTCCGCACCGGGGAGCTGTTTTTT. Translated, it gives CATSDGVFRTGELFF.

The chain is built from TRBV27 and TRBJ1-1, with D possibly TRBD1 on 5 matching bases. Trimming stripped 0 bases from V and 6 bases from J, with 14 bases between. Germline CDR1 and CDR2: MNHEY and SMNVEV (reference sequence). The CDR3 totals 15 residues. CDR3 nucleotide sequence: TGTGCCAGCAGTTTATCTCCGGGGGGAGGCGCTGAAGCTTTCTTT. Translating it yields CASSLSPGGGAEAFF.

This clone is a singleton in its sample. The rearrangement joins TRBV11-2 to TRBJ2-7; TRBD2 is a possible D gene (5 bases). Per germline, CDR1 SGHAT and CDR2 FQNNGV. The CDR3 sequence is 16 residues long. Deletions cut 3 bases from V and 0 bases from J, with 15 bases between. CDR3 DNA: TGTGCCAGCAGCTTTCCCCCTTGGACTTACTCCTACGAGCAGTACTTC. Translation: CASSFPPWTYSYEQYF.

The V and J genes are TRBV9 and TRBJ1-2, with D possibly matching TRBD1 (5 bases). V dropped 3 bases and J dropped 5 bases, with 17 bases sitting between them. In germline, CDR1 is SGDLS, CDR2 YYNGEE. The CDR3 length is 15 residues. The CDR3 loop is CASSAPSGVGYGYTF. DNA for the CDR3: TGTGCCAGCAGCGCCCCCTCGGGGGTAGGGTATGGCTACACCTTC.

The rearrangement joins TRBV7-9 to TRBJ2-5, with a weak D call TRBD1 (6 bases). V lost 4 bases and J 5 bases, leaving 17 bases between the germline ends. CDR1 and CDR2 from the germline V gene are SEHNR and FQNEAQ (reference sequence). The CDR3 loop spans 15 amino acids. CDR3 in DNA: TGTGCCAGCAGCTCACCGGGACAATCGGTGGAGACCCAGTACTTC. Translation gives CASSSPGQSVETQYF.

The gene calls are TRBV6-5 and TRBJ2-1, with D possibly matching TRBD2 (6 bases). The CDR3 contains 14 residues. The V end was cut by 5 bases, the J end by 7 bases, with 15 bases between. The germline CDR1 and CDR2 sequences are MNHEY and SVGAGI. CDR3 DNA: TGTGCCAGCAGTATCGAGTCTGGGGGGAATGAGCAGTTCTTC. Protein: CASSIESGGNEQFF.

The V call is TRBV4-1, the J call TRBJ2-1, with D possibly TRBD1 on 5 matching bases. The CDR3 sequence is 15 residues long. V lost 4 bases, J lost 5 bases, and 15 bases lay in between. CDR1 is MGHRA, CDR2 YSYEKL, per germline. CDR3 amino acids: CASSLGRGPDNEQFF. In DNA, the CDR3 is TGCGCCAGCAGCCTGGGAAGGGGCCCGGACAATGAGCAGTTCTTC.

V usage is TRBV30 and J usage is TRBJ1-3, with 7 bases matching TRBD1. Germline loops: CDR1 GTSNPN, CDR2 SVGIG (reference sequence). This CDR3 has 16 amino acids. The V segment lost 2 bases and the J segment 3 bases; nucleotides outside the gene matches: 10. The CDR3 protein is CAWSLLQGFYGNTIYF. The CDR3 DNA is TGTGCCTGGAGTTTACTACAGGGGTTTTATGGAAACACCATATATTTT.